The subject of this entry is one T cell receptor (beta chain). This entry belongs to a study of blood T cell repertoires in COVID-19. Per the study methods: It was from reference gene primer amplification that nucleated cell counts were estimated. Clones were read by immunoSEQ multiplex PCR, and TCRdb kept only the in-frame ones, dropping some. That table is the source of V, J and clone size, and D and trimming were worked out from the DNA. The data show 150,000 to 200,000 clones, about 87% seen once. Trimming took 6 bases from V and 8 from J, leaving 22 bases between them. CDR3 length: 15 amino acids. Germline V gene data show CDR1 as SNHLY and CDR2 as FYNNEI.

The sequence came from a man in his sixties with acute or convalescent COVID-19. The sequencing sample was made of peripheral blood. The chain joins TRBV2 to TRBJ1-1; D is possibly TRBD1 (5 bases). The CDR3: CASRVDRPLNREAFF. The CDR3 DNA is TGTGCCAGCAGAGTAGATCGACCGTTAAACAGGGAAGCTTTCTTT.